This TCR beta chain appears in the sequencing data of a study of control samples from healthy donors and cancer patients. Germline V CDR1 and CDR2: SGHTS, YDEGEE. Trimming left V 1 base short and J 4 bases short, with 5 bases between. This CDR3 contains 12 residues. Libraries were prepared by immunoSEQ multiplex PCR; TCRdb keeps only in-frame clonotypes and omits some of them. The sample holds almost 95,000 clones, 90% seen once. This TCR derives from a woman between 18 and 29 years old in good health. This chain uses TRBV5-8 with TRBJ1-2; D is unresolved. The sample comprised blood. The CDR3 spells CASSLRSYGYTF. The CDR3 DNA is TGTGCCAGCAGCTTGCGTAGCTATGGCTACACCTTC.